The present TCR beta chain was sequenced within a study of T-cell reconstitution after alpha-beta-depleted transplantation in children. Overall study findings and caveats: One year post-transplant, T-cell counts and diversity were largely derived from T cells produced anew. Several hundred graft clones that had expanded were reportedly the source of alpha-beta T cells about two months after transplant. Some patients' high day-60 TCRbeta diversity was attributed to recipient cells surviving conditioning.

Unique molecular identifiers were used to barcode this TCRbeta library. MiXCR was run by TCRdb on the PCR reads, yielding one entry per CDR3 protein. The data show some 450,000 distinct CDR3 sequences, approximately 42% seen once. Germline V gene lookup returns CDR1 KGHSH and CDR2 LQKENI. Trimming took 4 bases from V and 4 from J; bases not matched to a gene: 12. This CDR3 has 16 residues. As for this clonotype: Its matching antigen is unknown.

This sequence was found in a girl aged 2-10 years with aplastic anemia, due to receive a stem cell transplant. The material was PBMCs, obtained before TCRalphabeta/CD19-depleted stem cell transplant. The chain employs TRBV18 and TRBJ2-5, with 7 positions matching TRBD1. The chain's CDR3 is CASSRQGTLTSETQYF. The DNA for the CDR3 is TGTGCCAGCTCACGACAGGGCACCCTGACTTCAGAGACCCAGTACTTC.